The 11 T cell receptor beta chains below all came from one sample that was sequenced in a study of Graves' ophthalmopathy and Graves' hyperthyroidism. As the template, RNA transcripts were used to amplify TCR beta CDR3 regions. First-round RT-PCR employed HTBI primers, with a second-round multiplex PCR after it. TCRdb re-called the multiplex PCR reads with MiXCR, one entry per CDR3 protein. The repertoire holds about 590,000 distinct CDR3 sequences, with about 35% as singletons. Sequenced material: peripheral blood or thyroid tissue (not recorded which). Source of these receptors: an adult man with Graves' hyperthyroidism.

This clonotype was found many times. The chain uses TRBV28 and TRBJ2-7; 7 nucleotides agree with TRBD1. This CDR3 region has 14 residues. Per the germline V gene, CDR1 is MDHEN and CDR2 is SYDVKM. The V segment lost 6 bases and the J segment 3 bases; nucleotides outside the gene matches: 8. CDR3 region: CASRRQGSSYEQYF. The CDR3 DNA is TGTGCCAGCAGGAGACAGGGCTCTAGCTACGAGCAGTACTTC.

This clonotype appeared many times. This sequence joins TRBV5-5 and TRBJ1-1; D might be TRBD1 (5 bases). Per the germline V gene, CDR1 is SGHKS and CDR2 is YYEKEE (reference sequence). Trimming stripped 4 bases from V and 0 bases from J, with 13 bases between. This CDR3 is built from 15 residues. CDR3 protein: CASSPTDSMNTEAFF. The CDR3 DNA follows: TGTGCCAGCAGCCCGACCGACAGTATGAACACTGAAGCTTTCTTT. The variable domain in full, completed from reference TRBV5-5 and TRBJ1-1, reads DAGVTQSPTHLIKTRGQQVTLRCSPISGHKSVSWYQQVLGQGPQFIFQYYEKEERGRGNFPDRFSARQFPNYSSELNVNALLLGDSALYLCASSPTDSMNTEAFFGQGTRLTVV.

With regard to this clonotype: One junction end does not reproduce the germline sequence, and a read error may be involved. The chain joins TRBV29-1 to TRBJ1-2, with TRBD1 identical over 7 bases. The germline V gene has CDR1 SQVTM and CDR2 ANQGSEA. The CDR3 extends over 13 amino acids. The CDR3 spells CAWMYRGNYGYTF. The CDR3 DNA is TGTGCCTGGATGTACAGGGGCAACTATGGCTACACCTTC.

The chain couples TRBV3-1 to TRBJ1-2, with TRBD1 matching over 9 bases. This CDR3 has 13 residues. V trimming: 5 bases; J trimming: 7 bases; junction bases outside the gene matches: 5. The V gene's germline CDR1 is LGHDT and CDR2 YNNKEL (reference sequence). CDR3 bases: TGTGCCAGCAGCGGGACAGGGCGGAGTGGCTACACCTTC. Its protein product is CASSGTGRSGYTF.

Regarding this clonotype: At one end the junction does not follow the germline gene, possibly because of a read error. This sequence joins TRBV29-1 and TRBJ2-6; D is possibly TRBD1 (5 bases). This CDR3 is built from 10 residues. The germline V gene has CDR1 SQVTM and CDR2 ANQGSEA. The CDR3 sequence is CSVGRVPEAF. The CDR3 DNA reads as TGCAGCGTTGGCAGGGTCCCTGAAGCTTTC.

This clonotype showed up many times. The chain couples TRBV10-3 to TRBJ1-6; D is unresolved. V shed 6 bases and J shed 9 bases, with 12 bases lying between them. This CDR3 comprises 13 residues. Germline V CDR1 and CDR2: ENHRY, SYGVKD. The CDR3 sequence: CAISGEQRSPLHF. The CDR3 DNA is TGTGCCATCAGCGGCGAACAGCGTTCACCCCTCCACTTT.

The chain links TRBV7-6 to TRBJ2-5; 7 bases map to TRBD1. CDR1 and CDR2 from the germline V gene are SGHVS and FNYEAQ. CDR3 length: 13 residues. Unmatched junction bases numbered 8, after V lost 8 bases and J lost 5 bases. In DNA form, the CDR3 reads TGTGCCAGCGGCATGACAGGGTACGAGACCCAGTACTTC. Translation: CASGMTGYETQYF.

In its sample, this clonotype was seen many times. The gene calls are TRBV12-3 or TRBV12-4 and TRBJ1-1; D call uncertain. V was cut by 9 bases and J by 10 bases, with 12 bases left in between. The CDR3 has 10 amino acids. The CDR3: CASMSTRAFF. CDR3 in DNA: TGTGCCAGTATGTCGACCAGAGCTTTCTTT.

Note on this clonotype: Compared with germline, one end of the junction differs, possibly owing to a read error. This chain links TRBV20-1 with TRBJ1-5, with a tentative D call TRBD1 (5 bases). Looked up from germline, CDR1 is DFQATT and CDR2 is SNEGSKA (reference sequence). The CDR3 is 13 residues long. The chain's CDR3 is CSTRGALNQPQHF. In DNA form, the CDR3 reads TGCAGTACTAGAGGGGCCCTAAATCAGCCCCAGCATTTT.

This clonotype was picked up a small number of times. The chain employs TRBV29-1 and TRBJ2-7, with TRBD2 as a possible D gene (6 bases). The ends were cut back, 6 bases at V and 2 bases at J, with 17 bases in the middle. The length of the CDR3 is 14 residues. Per germline, CDR1 SQVTM and CDR2 ANQGSEA. The CDR3 here is CSVDDRDFPYEQYF. In DNA form, the CDR3 reads TGCAGCGTAGATGACCGGGACTTTCCCTACGAGCAGTACTTC.

This clonotype was detected only a few times. The chain links TRBV28 to TRBJ1-2; weak D call: TRBD1 (5 bases). Germline V gives CDR1 MDHEN, CDR2 SYDVKM. The CDR3 length is 16 residues. Trimming removed 11 bases from V and 2 bases from J, with 24 bases in between. The CDR3 sequence is CALGVGSDTRNYGYTF. CDR3 bases: TGTGCCCTTGGGGTCGGCTCGGACACTAGAAACTATGGCTACACCTTC.